This T cell receptor (beta chain) is drawn from a study of a mutant IDH1 vaccine in newly diagnosed glioma. The CDR3 has 12 amino acids. With V trimmed by 6 bases and J by 4 bases, 0 bases remained unmatched. The germline V gene has CDR1 SQVTM and CDR2 ANQGSEA. On this clone: Its antigen remains unknown.

The time point: week 23, last vaccination. Vaccination used 300 ug of mutant IDH1 20-mer peptide per dose, with topical imiquimod. Some clones are missing from TCRdb's copy, which holds only in-frame ones; the method was immunoSEQ multiplex PCR. The sample yields about 41,000 clones, 78% seen once. Material: PBMCs, obtained from a glioma patient whose treatment included an IDH1 peptide vaccine. The chain employs TRBV29-1 and TRBJ2-4; 10 nucleotides agree with TRBD1. This TCR derives from a woman in her 40s with glioma. Some clones in this sample may be carry-over from other donors' samples. The CDR3 spells CSVDRGKNIQYF. DNA of the CDR3: TGCAGCGTGGACAGGGGGAAAAACATTCAGTACTTC.